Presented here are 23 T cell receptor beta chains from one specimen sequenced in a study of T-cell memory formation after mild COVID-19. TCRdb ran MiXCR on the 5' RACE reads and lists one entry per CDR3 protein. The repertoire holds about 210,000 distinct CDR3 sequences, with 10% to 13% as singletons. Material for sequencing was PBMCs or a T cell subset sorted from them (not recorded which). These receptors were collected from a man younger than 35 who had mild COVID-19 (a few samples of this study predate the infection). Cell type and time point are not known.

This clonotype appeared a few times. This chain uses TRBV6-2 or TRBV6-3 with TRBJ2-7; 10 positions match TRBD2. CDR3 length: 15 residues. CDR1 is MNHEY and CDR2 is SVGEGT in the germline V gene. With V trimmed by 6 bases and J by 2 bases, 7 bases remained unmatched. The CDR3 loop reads CASSGPSGGAYEQYV. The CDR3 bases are TGTGCCAGCAGCGGACCCAGCGGGGGGGCCTACGAGCAGTACGTC.

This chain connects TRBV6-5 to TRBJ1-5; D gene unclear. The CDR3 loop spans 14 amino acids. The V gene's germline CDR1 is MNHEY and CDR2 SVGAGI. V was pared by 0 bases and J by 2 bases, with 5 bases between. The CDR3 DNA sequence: TGTGCCAGCAGTTACTCAATGGGCAATCAGCCCCAGCATTTT. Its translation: CASSYSMGNQPQHF.

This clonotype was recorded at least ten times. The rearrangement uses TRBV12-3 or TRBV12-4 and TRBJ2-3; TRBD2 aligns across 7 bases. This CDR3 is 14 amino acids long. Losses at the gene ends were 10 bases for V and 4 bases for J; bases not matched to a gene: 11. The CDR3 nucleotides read TGTGCCACCAAGACTAGCCGAGGGGCAGATACGCAGTATTTT. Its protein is CATKTSRGADTQYF.

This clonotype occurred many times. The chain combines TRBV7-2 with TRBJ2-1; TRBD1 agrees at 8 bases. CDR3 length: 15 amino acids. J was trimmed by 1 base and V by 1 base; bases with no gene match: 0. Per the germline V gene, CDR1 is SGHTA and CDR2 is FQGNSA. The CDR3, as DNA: TGTGCCAGCAGCTTAGACAGGGGGTCCTACAATGAGCAGTTCTTC. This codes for CASSLDRGSYNEQFF. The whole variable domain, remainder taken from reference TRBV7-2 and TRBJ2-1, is GAGVSQSPSNKVTEKGKDVELRCDPISGHTALYWYRQSLGQGLEFLIYFQGNSAPDKSGLPSDRFSAERTGGSVSTLTIQRTQQEDSAVYLCASSLDRGSYNEQFFGPGTRLTVL.

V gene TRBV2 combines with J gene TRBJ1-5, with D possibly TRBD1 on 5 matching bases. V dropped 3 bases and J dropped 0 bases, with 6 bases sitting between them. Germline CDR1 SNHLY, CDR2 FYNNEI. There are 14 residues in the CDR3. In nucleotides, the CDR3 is TGTGCCAGCAGTGACAGGGATAGCAATCAGCCCCAGCATTTT. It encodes CASSDRDSNQPQHF.

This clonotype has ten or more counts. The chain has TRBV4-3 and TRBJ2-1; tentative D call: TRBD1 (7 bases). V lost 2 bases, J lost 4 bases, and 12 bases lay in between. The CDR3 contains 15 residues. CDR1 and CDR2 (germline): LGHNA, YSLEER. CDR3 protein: CASSQHQGGYNEQFF. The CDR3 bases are TGCGCCAGCAGCCAACACCAGGGGGGATACAATGAGCAGTTCTTC.

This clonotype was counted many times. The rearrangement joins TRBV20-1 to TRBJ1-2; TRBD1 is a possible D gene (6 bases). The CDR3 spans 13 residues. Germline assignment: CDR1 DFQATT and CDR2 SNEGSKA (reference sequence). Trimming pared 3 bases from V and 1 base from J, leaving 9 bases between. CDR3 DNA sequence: TGCAGTGCTAGGCAGGGGTTTAACTATGGCTACACCTTC. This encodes CSARQGFNYGYTF.

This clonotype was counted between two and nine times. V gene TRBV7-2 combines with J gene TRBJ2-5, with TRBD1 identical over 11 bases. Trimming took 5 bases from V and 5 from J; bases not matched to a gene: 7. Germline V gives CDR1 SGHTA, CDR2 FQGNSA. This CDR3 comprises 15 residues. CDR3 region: CASSRDRGIKETQYF. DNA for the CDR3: TGTGCCAGCAGCCGGGACAGGGGGATTAAGGAGACCCAGTACTTC.

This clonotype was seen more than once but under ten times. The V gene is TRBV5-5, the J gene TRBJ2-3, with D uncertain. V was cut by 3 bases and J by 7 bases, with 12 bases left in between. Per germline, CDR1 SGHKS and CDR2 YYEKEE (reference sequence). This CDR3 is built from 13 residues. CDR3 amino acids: CASSSADLYTQYF. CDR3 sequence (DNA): TGTGCCAGCAGCTCGGCGGATCTCTATACGCAGTATTTT.

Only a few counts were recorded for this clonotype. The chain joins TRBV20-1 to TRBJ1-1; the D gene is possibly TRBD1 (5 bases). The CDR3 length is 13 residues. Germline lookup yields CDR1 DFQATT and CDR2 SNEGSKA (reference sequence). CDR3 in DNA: TGCAGCCTCCAGGGTCTGGGAAACACTGAAGCTTTCTTT. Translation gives CSLQGLGNTEAFF.

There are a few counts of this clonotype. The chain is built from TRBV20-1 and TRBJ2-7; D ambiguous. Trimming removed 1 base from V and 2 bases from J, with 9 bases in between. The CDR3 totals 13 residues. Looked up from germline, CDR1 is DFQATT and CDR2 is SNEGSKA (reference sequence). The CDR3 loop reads CSARVGQTYEQYF. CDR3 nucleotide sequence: TGCAGTGCTAGAGTGGGCCAAACCTACGAGCAGTACTTC.

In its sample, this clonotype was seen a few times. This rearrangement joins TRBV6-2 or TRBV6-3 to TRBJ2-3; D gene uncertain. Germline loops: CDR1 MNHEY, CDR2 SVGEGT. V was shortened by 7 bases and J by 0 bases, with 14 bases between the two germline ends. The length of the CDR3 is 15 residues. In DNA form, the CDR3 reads TGTGCCAGCATACCCCGGATGCGGAGCACAGATACGCAGTATTTT. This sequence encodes CASIPRMRSTDTQYF.

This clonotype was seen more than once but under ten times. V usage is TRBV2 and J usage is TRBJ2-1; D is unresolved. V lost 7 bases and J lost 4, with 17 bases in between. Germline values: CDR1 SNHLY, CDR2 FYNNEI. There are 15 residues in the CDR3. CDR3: CASKPPMEQYNEQFF. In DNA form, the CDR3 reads TGTGCCAGCAAACCCCCGATGGAGCAATACAATGAGCAGTTCTTC.

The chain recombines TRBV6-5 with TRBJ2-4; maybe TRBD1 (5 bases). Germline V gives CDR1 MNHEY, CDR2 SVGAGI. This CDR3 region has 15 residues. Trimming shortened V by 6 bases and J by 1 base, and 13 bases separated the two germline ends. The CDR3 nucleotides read TGTGCCAGCAGGCCTGTGAAGGGGGCCAAAAACATTCAGTACTTC. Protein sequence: CASRPVKGAKNIQYF.

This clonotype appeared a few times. CDR3 protein: CASRPGLQGQPQHF. CDR3 coding DNA: TGTGCCAGCAGACCGGGGTTGCAGGGTCAGCCCCAGCATTTT. V and J are TRBV28 and TRBJ1-5, with a tentative D call TRBD1 (5 bases). The CDR3 is 14 amino acids. In germline, CDR1 is MDHEN, CDR2 SYDVKM. The V end lost 6 bases, the J end lost 6 bases, and 15 bases lay between the germline ends.

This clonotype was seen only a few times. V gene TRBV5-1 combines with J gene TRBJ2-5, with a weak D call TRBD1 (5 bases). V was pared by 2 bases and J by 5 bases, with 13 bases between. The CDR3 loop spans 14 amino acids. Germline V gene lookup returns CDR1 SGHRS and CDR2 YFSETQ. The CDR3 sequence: CASSFIGASETQYF. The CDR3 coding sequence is TGCGCCAGCAGCTTTATTGGGGCATCGGAGACCCAGTACTTC.

The CDR3 is CASSLREGTQPQHF. The CDR3 bases are TGTGCCAGCAGTTTAAGGGAAGGGACTCAGCCCCAGCATTTT. This sequence joins TRBV27 and TRBJ1-5; TRBD1 is a possible D gene (5 bases). The length of the CDR3 is 14 residues. Germline V gene lookup returns CDR1 MNHEY and CDR2 SMNVEV (reference sequence). V lost 2 bases to trimming and J lost 6 bases, with 11 bases between them.

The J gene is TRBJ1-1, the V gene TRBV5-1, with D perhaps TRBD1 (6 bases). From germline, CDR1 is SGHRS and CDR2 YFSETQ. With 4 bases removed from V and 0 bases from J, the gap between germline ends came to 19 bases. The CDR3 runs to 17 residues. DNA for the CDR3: TGCGCCAGCAGCACCCTCTTTAGAACAGGGATGAACACTGAAGCTTTCTTT. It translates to CASSTLFRTGMNTEAFF.

The CDR3 coding sequence is TGTGCCAGCAGCCCGAACAGGGCCCACTACGAGCAGTACGTC. Amino acid sequence: CASSPNRAHYEQYV. V usage is TRBV6-5 and J usage is TRBJ2-7; tentatively, D is TRBD1 (6 bases). The V end lost 6 bases, the J end lost 3 bases, and 15 bases lay between the germline ends. The CDR3 extends over 14 amino acids. CDR1 and CDR2 (germline): MNHEY, SVGAGI.

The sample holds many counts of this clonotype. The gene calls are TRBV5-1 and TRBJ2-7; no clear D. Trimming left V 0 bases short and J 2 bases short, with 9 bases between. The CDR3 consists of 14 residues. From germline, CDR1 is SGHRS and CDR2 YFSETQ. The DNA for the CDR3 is TGCGCCAGCAGCTTGGACCGCGGTACCTACGAGCAGTACTTC. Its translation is CASSLDRGTYEQYF.

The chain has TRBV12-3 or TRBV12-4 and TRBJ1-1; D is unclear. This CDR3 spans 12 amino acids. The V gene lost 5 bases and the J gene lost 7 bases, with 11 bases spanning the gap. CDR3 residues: CASSPDTYEAFF. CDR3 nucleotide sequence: TGTGCCAGCAGTCCCGACACCTATGAAGCTTTCTTT.

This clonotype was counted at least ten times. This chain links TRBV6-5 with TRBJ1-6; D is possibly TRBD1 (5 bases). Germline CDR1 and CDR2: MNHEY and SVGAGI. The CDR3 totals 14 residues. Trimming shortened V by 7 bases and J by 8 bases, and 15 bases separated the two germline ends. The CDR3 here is CASMQGGLDSPLHF. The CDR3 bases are TGTGCCAGCATGCAGGGAGGGCTTGATTCACCCCTCCACTTT.

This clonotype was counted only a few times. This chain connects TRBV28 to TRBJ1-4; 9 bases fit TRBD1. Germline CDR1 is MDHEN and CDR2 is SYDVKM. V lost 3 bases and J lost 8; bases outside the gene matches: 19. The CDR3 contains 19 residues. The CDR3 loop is CASSFGPLNRGLRPEKLFF. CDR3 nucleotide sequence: TGTGCCAGCAGTTTTGGCCCCCTCAACAGGGGGCTACGGCCAGAAAAACTGTTTTTT.